This T cell receptor beta chain appears in the sequencing data of a study of patients and donors after allogeneic stem cell transplantation (dated by TCRdb to about 2020). As for this clonotype: It has no known antigen specificity. Qualities for individual bases were not recorded, and no much larger clone is one base off.

The library came from RT-PCR. The sequencer listed for this sample is NextSeq 550. In TCRdb, the public reads were trimmed at Q25 with fastp and aligned with MiXCR, with productive beta chains retained. Duplicate CDR3 protein sequences are folded into a single record with the most common DNA and genes. The sample table lists over 350,000 distinct CDR3 sequences, around 15% of them with a count of one. Roughly 7.2% of the sample belongs to the ten largest clones. Taken from cysteine to phenylalanine, the CDR3 has 15 residues. The kept DNA is CDR3 alone, 45 bases in frame from the first base. The germline V end is reduced by 5 bases and the J end by 3 bases; junction bases left unmatched: 9.

This TCR was recovered from a human donor who was either an allogeneic HSCT recipient or a stem cell or donor lymphocyte infusion donor (not recorded which). It is not recorded whose cells these are; they may come from a transplant donor. The sample consisted of blood, either unsorted or a sorted T cell fraction (not recorded which). This chain is built from TRBV12-3 or TRBV12-4 and TRBJ2-7; the central 8 bases match TRBD1. The CDR3 corresponds to CASSARDRTNYEQYF. The sequenced DNA is TGTGCCAGCAGTGCCCGGGACAGGACAAACTACGAGCAGTACTTC.